Presented here are 26 T cell receptor beta chains from one specimen sequenced in a study of blood T cell repertoires in COVID-19 (TCRdb year 2020). The library was prepared using the immunoSEQ multiplex PCR assay. Here the immuneACCESS table is served through TCRdb, limited to in-frame sequences with V and J called. Missing clones are a known gap in these copies; in checked studies unresolved V genes cover under half, and the rest lacks a known reason. Here the sample has 150,000 to 200,000 clones; 75% to 90% occur a single time. Under 3.5% of the sample lies in the top ten. The specimen was peripheral blood. Receptor source: a man aged 55-75 years with acute or convalescent COVID-19.

CDR3 DNA sequence: TGCGCCAGCAGCCAAGGGGTAGGACAGGCGCGGGCCGAGCAGTACTTC. It specifies CASSQGVGQARAEQYF. V is TRBV4-1 and J is TRBJ2-7, with TRBD1 matching 7 bases. The germline V gene has CDR1 MGHRA and CDR2 YSYEKL. The CDR3 is 16 amino acids. Germline trimming cut 1 base from V and 6 bases from J; bases unmatched to any gene: 12.

The sample holds a few counts of this clone. This chain connects TRBV5-4 to TRBJ2-2, with D uncertain. CDR1 is SGHNT and CDR2 is YYREEE in the germline V gene (reference sequence). Trimming took off 2 bases at V and 1 base at J, with 9 bases between the two ends. The CDR3 runs to 15 residues. CDR3 residues: CASSFQLKNTGELFF. In DNA form, the CDR3 reads TGTGCCAGCAGCTTCCAACTCAAGAACACCGGGGAGCTGTTTTTT.

The chain recombines TRBV9 with TRBJ2-1; 13 positions agree with TRBD2. With V trimmed by 4 bases and J by 10 bases, 11 bases remained unmatched. The germline CDR1 and CDR2 sequences are SGDLS and YYNGEE. CDR3 size: 16 residues. CDR3 residues: CASSSRTSGRLSEQFF. The CDR3 coding sequence is TGTGCCAGCAGCTCAAGGACTAGCGGGAGATTAAGCGAGCAGTTCTTC.

The genes are TRBV21-1 and TRBJ1-1; TRBD1 is taken as the D call from the table, unchecked against the DNA. TRBV21-1 is an annotated pseudogene. This CDR3 is 15 amino acids long. The CDR3 nucleotides are TGTGCCAGCAGCAAAGAGGCAGGGGGGAACACTGAAGCTTTCTTT. Encoded protein: CASSKEAGGNTEAFF.

The chain couples TRBV9 to TRBJ2-5; 13 bases are shared with TRBD2. Trimming took 4 bases from V and 5 from J; bases not matched to a gene: 8. Per the germline V gene, CDR1 is SGDLS and CDR2 is YYNGEE. CDR3 length equals 16 residues. This CDR3 reads CASSPRTSGSYETQYF. CDR3 bases: TGTGCCAGCAGCCCTCGGACTAGCGGGAGTTACGAGACCCAGTACTTC.

The chain joins TRBV19 to TRBJ2-7; D possibly corresponds to TRBD2 (6 bases). The CDR3 contains 14 residues. V lost 10 bases and J 5 bases, leaving 21 bases between the germline ends. Germline lookup yields CDR1 LNHDA and CDR2 SQIVND (reference sequence). The CDR3 DNA sequence: TGTGCCACCCGAAGCGGGCCCGAACCCCACGAGCAGTACTTC. This encodes CATRSGPEPHEQYF.

This chain joins TRBV18 and TRBJ2-1, with 9 bases that match TRBD1. V trimming: 0 bases; J trimming: 4 bases; junction bases outside the gene matches: 4. There are 16 residues in the CDR3. Germline CDR1 KGHSH, CDR2 LQKENI. The CDR3 nucleotides are TGTGCCAGCTCACCACCGAAGGGACAGGGATACAATGAGCAGTTCTTC. Encoded protein: CASSPPKGQGYNEQFF.

V usage is TRBV28 and J usage is TRBJ1-6, with D hard to call. The CDR3 is made up of 18 amino acids. Germline values: CDR1 MDHEN, CDR2 SYDVKM. The ends were cut back, 6 bases at V and 6 bases at J, with 24 bases in the middle. This chain's CDR3 is CASRRGREGRFSNSPLHF. DNA of the CDR3: TGTGCCAGCAGGAGAGGGAGGGAGGGTAGATTTTCTAATTCACCCCTCCACTTT.

The chain links TRBV5-1 to TRBJ2-5; 8 nucleotides align to TRBD1. The CDR3 is made up of 16 amino acids. CDR1 is SGHRS and CDR2 is YFSETQ in the germline V gene. V shed 0 bases and J 5 bases; nucleotides not matched to a gene: 9. In DNA form, the CDR3 reads TGCGCCAGCAGCTTGGGGGGACAGGTCAATGGGGAGACCCAGTACTTC. Encoded protein: CASSLGGQVNGETQYF.

V and J are TRBV6-2 or TRBV6-3 and TRBJ2-1, with TRBD2 matching 12 bases. CDR1 MNHEY and CDR2 SVGEGT come from the germline V gene. V was pared by 5 bases and J by 7 bases, with 12 bases of the junction left unmatched. The CDR3 is 17 residues long. The CDR3 here is CASSPGEGTSGRNEQFF. The CDR3 DNA follows: TGTGCCAGCAGTCCAGGGGAGGGAACTAGCGGGAGGAATGAGCAGTTCTTC.

The rearrangement joins TRBV11-3 to TRBJ2-1, with 12 nucleotides matching TRBD2. After removal of 5 bases from V and 6 bases from J, the junction contained 5 bases not matched to a gene. The CDR3 runs to 15 residues. CDR1 is SGHNT, CDR2 YENEEA, per germline. The CDR3 coding sequence is TGTGCCAGCAGCCCGACTAGCGGGAGCACCAATGAGCAGTTCTTC. Translated: CASSPTSGSTNEQFF. The full variable domain, in which reference TRBV11-3 and TRBJ2-1 provide the parts outside the CDR3, is EAGVVQSPRYKIIEKKQPVAFWCNPISGHNTLYWYLQNLGQGPELLIRYENEEAVDDSQLPKDRFSAERLKGVDSTLKIQPAELGDSAVYLCASSPTSGSTNEQFFGPGTRLTVL.

The rearrangement links TRBV2 to TRBJ1-2, with 10 bases identical to TRBD1. The CDR3 consists of 19 residues. CDR1 SNHLY and CDR2 FYNNEI come from the germline V gene. Trimming removed 6 bases from V and 6 bases from J; junction bases left unmatched: 22. The CDR3 region has the DNA TGTGCCAGCAGCCTGACCTCTGCCCCCGACAGGGGGCTTAAGAATGGCTACACCTTC. As protein: CASSLTSAPDRGLKNGYTF.

This sequence joins TRBV28 and TRBJ1-5; 8 nucleotides align to TRBD1. The CDR3 is 16 residues long. Germline lookup yields CDR1 MDHEN and CDR2 SYDVKM. Losses at the gene ends were 2 bases for V and 9 bases for J; bases not matched to a gene: 12. This chain's CDR3 is CASSLPGTGRSWPQHF. The CDR3 DNA reads as TGTGCCAGCAGTTTACCCGGGACAGGTCGCTCGTGGCCCCAGCATTTT.

This clone has a handful of counts. The chain combines TRBV29-1 with TRBJ2-7; 9 positions agree with TRBD1. This CDR3 contains 12 residues. Germline CDR1 is SQVTM and CDR2 is ANQGSEA. V shed 4 bases and J 4 bases; nucleotides not matched to a gene: 2. The CDR3 spells CSVGQGGYEQYF. CDR3 nucleotide sequence: TGCAGCGTTGGACAGGGGGGATACGAGCAGTACTTC.

The chain combines TRBV7-2 with TRBJ2-1; 8 bases fit TRBD2. The CDR3 is 16 residues long. Looked up from germline, CDR1 is SGHTA and CDR2 is FQGNSA. The junction had 12 bases not matched to a gene; V was cut back by 7 bases and J by 4 bases. CDR3 residues: CASTADTGGPYNEQFF. DNA of the CDR3: TGTGCCAGCACTGCGGATACGGGAGGGCCATACAATGAGCAGTTCTTC.

The chain uses TRBV5-6 and TRBJ1-3; 8 nucleotides match TRBD1. The CDR3 contains 17 residues. V shed 4 bases and J 7 bases; nucleotides not matched to a gene: 16. Germline V gives CDR1 SGHDT, CDR2 YYEEEE. The CDR3 DNA is TGTGCCAGCAGCCGTGCGGGACAGGCCCCTCACGGGAACACCATATATTTT. This translates into CASSRAGQAPHGNTIYF.

The chain couples TRBV5-5 to TRBJ1-2; 7 positions match TRBD1. The CDR3 is 13 residues long. The J segment lost 5 bases and the V segment lost 4 bases, leaving 5 bases of the junction unmatched. Looked up from germline, CDR1 is SGHKS and CDR2 is YYEKEE (reference sequence). CDR3 coding DNA: TGTGCCAGCAGCCTGGGACAGATATATGGCTACACCTTC. Residues: CASSLGQIYGYTF.

The V call is TRBV6-5, the J call TRBJ2-1; 9 bases align to TRBD2. V lost 1 base to trimming and J lost 8 bases; unmatched junction nucleotides: 9. The CDR3 covers 16 residues. Germline V gene data show CDR1 as MNHEY and CDR2 as SVGAGI. CDR3 residues: CASSYWASGMVDEQFF. DNA of the CDR3: TGTGCCAGCAGTTACTGGGCTAGCGGGATGGTCGATGAGCAGTTCTTC.

This chain's CDR3 is CASSPGGLSTDTQYF. The CDR3 DNA is TGTGCCAGCAGCCCGGGGGGACTTAGCACAGATACGCAGTATTTT. The chain joins TRBV5-4 to TRBJ2-3; 7 bases are a match to TRBD2. This CDR3 region has 15 residues. V trimming: 4 bases; J trimming: 0 bases; junction bases outside the gene matches: 5. Germline CDR1 and CDR2: SGHNT and YYREEE (reference sequence).

The chain joins TRBV24-1 to TRBJ2-2, with D tentatively TRBD1 (6 bases). In germline, CDR1 is KGHDR, CDR2 SFDVKD. Deletions cut 3 bases from V and 6 bases from J, with 13 bases between. There are 15 residues in the CDR3. CDR3 region: CATSDPNRAAGELFF. CDR3 in DNA: TGTGCCACCAGTGATCCCAACAGGGCGGCCGGGGAGCTGTTTTTT.

The chain recombines TRBV7-2 with TRBJ1-1; D is ambiguous. The CDR3 covers 14 residues. Trimming removed 1 base from V and 0 bases from J, with 6 bases in between. Germline V lookup: CDR1 SGHTA, CDR2 FQGNSA. This CDR3 is CASSLDGMNTEAFF. The CDR3 region has the DNA TGTGCCAGCAGCTTAGACGGGATGAACACTGAAGCTTTCTTT.

This CDR3 reads CASRKGTSGTSTYEQYF. The CDR3 DNA reads TGTGCCAGCAGGAAAGGGACTAGCGGGACGTCTACCTACGAGCAGTACTTC. V usage is TRBV27 and J usage is TRBJ2-7, with 13 bases aligning to TRBD2. After removal of 6 bases from V and 2 bases from J, the junction contained 10 bases not matched to a gene. CDR1 is MNHEY and CDR2 is SMNVEV in the germline V gene (reference sequence). This CDR3 contains 17 residues.

This clone occurred once. The V call is TRBV30, the J call TRBJ1-6; D remains unclear. This CDR3 has 13 amino acids. V lost 7 bases, J lost 3 bases, and 10 bases lay in between. Germline V gene lookup returns CDR1 GTSNPN and CDR2 SVGIG (reference sequence). CDR3 DNA: TGTGCCTTCCAGACGGGCTATAATTCACCCCTCCACTTT. Translation gives CAFQTGYNSPLHF.

The chain couples TRBV7-2 to TRBJ1-3, with 7 bases identical to TRBD1. The CDR3 totals 13 residues. Per the germline V gene, CDR1 is SGHTA and CDR2 is FQGNSA. The ends lost 4 bases at V and 7 bases at J; junction bases unmatched: 4. In nucleotides, the CDR3 is TGTGCCAGCAGCTGGACACAGGGGAACACCATATATTTT. It codes for CASSWTQGNTIYF.

This chain connects TRBV5-1 to TRBJ2-1, with 9 bases identical to TRBD2. Germline loops: CDR1 SGHRS, CDR2 YFSETQ. This CDR3 region has 15 residues. V trimming: 3 bases; J trimming: 8 bases; junction bases outside the gene matches: 9. CDR3 sequence reads: CASSSNSGSQHEQFF. The CDR3 nucleotides read TGCGCCAGCAGCTCCAATAGCGGGAGTCAGCATGAGCAGTTCTTC.

This clone was observed a few times. The genes are TRBV24-1 and TRBJ2-5, with D maybe TRBD1 (6 bases). The CDR3 has 15 amino acids. From germline, CDR1 is KGHDR and CDR2 SFDVKD. The V and J ends lost 0 bases and 2 bases respectively, with 9 bases between them. The CDR3 DNA sequence: TGTGCCACCAGTGATTTGTCACAGGGTCAAGAGACCCAGTACTTC. Translation: CATSDLSQGQETQYF.